In its sample, the clone carrying this TCR beta chain was seen once. The sample comes from a study of blood T cell repertoires in COVID-19. Study as a whole: Sample material is recorded as cDNA or gDNA derived from T cells, B-cell-depleted T cells, or PBMCs.

This CDR3 has 12 amino acids. CDR1 is LNHDA and CDR2 is SQIVND in the germline V gene (reference sequence). The germline V and J ends were trimmed by 5 bases and 5 bases, with 9 bases remaining between them. How the authors handled the data: Cell counts per sample came from amplifying reference gene primers. The data were produced by immunoSEQ multiplex PCR, yet TCRdb's version contains in-frame clones alone and is incomplete. That table is the source of V, J and clone size, and D and trimming were worked out from the DNA. The table records some 370,000 clones, 90% of them present only once. This TCR came from a man in his late teens or twenties with active or convalescent COVID-19. Input material: peripheral blood. V usage is TRBV19 and J usage is TRBJ1-1; D unresolved. The CDR3 nucleotides are TGTGCCAGTAGTCCGGGGTGGACTGAAGCTTTCTTT. Translating it yields CASSPGWTEAFF. Full variable domain (remainder filled in from reference TRBV19 and TRBJ1-1): DGGITQSPKYLFRKEGQNVTLSCEQNLNHDAMYWYRQDPGQGLRLIYYSQIVNDFQKGDIAEGYSVSREKKESFPLTVTSAQKNPTAFYLCASSPGWTEAFFGQGTRLTVV.